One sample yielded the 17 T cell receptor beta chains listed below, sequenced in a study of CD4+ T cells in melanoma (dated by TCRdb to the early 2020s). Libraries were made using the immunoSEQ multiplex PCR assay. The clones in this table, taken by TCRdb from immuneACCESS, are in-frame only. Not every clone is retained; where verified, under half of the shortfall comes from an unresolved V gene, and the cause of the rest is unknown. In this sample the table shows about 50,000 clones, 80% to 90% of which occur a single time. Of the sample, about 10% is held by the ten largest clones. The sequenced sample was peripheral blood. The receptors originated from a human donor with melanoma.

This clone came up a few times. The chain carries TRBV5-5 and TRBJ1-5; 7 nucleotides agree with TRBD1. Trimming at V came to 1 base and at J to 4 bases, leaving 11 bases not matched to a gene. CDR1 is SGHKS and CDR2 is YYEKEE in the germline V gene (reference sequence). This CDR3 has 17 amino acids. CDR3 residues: CASSLTPPGTANQPQHF. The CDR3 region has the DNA TGTGCCAGCAGCTTGACCCCCCCTGGGACAGCTAATCAGCCCCAGCATTTT.

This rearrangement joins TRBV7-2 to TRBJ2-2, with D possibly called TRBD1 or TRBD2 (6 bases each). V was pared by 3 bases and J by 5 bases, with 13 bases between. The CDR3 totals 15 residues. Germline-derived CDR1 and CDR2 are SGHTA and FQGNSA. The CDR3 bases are TGTGCCAGCAGCTTCGCCTGGAGGGGGACCGGGGAGCTGTTTTTT. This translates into CASSFAWRGTGELFF.

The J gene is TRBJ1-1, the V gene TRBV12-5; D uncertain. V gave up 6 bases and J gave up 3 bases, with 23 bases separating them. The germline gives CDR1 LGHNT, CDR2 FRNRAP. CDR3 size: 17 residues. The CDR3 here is CASGTPGSAVGYTEAFF. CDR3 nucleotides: TGTGCTAGTGGAACTCCGGGGTCCGCGGTTGGGTACACTGAAGCTTTCTTT.

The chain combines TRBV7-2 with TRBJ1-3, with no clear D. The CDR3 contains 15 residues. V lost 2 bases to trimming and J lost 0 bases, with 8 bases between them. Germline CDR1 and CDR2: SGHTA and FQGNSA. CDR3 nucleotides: TGTGCCAGCAGCTTATCGGGCAGCTCTGGAAACACCATATATTTT. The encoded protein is CASSLSGSSGNTIYF.

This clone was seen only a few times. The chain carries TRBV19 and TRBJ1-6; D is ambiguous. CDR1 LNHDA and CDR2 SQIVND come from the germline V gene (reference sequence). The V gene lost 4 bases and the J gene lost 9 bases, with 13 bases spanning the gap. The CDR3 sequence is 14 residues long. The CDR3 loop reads CASSTGPSPSPLHF. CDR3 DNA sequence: TGTGCCAGTAGTACCGGACCCAGCCCTTCACCCCTCCACTTT.

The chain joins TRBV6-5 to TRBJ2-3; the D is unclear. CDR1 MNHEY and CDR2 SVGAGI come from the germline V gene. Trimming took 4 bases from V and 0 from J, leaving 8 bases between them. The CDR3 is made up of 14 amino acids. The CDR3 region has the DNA TGTGCCAGCAGTTCAGCTACTAGCACAGATACGCAGTATTTT. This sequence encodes CASSSATSTDTQYF.

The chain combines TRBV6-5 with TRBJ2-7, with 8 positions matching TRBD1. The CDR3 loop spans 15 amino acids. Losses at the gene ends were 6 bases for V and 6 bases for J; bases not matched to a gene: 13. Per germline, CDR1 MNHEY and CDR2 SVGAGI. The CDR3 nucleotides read TGTGCCAGCAGAGGACAGGGTTCAGGTACGGGCGAGCAGTACTTC. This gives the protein CASRGQGSGTGEQYF.

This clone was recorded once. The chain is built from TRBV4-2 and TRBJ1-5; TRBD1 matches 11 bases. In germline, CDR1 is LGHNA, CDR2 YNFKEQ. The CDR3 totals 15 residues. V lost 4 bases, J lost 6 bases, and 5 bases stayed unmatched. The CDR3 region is CASSPGQGASQPQHF. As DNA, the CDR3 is TGTGCCAGCAGCCCCGGACAGGGGGCGAGTCAGCCCCAGCATTTT.

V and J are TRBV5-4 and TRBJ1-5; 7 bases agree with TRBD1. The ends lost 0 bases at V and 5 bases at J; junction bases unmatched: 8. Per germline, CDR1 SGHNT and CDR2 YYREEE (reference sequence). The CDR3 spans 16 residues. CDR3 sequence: CASSLGGRRGDQPQHF. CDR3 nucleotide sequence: TGTGCCAGCAGCTTGGGAGGGCGCAGGGGGGATCAGCCCCAGCATTTT.

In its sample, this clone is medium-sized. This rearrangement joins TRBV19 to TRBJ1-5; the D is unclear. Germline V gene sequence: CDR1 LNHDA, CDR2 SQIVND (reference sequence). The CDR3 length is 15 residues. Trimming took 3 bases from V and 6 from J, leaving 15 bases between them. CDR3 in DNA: TGTGCCAGTAGTATTGGGTCCACGGGGAGTCAGCCCCAGCATTTT. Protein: CASSIGSTGSQPQHF.

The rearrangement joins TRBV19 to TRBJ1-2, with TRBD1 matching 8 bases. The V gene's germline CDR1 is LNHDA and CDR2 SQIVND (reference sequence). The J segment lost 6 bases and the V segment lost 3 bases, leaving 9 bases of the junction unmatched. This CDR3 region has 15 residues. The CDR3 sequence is CASSIASTGGDGYTF. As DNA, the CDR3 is TGTGCCAGTAGTATTGCCAGTACAGGGGGTGATGGCTACACCTTC.

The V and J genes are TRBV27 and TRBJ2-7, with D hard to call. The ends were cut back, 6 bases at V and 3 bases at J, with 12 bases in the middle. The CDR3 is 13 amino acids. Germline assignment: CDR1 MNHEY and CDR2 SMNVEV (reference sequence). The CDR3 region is CASRAPEDYEQYF. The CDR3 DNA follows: TGTGCCAGCAGGGCCCCCGAGGACTACGAGCAGTACTTC.

As DNA, the CDR3 is TGTGCCAGCTCAGCTTGGGGGTTCAATGAGCAGTTCTTC. Translating it yields CASSAWGFNEQFF. This chain uses TRBV18 with TRBJ2-1; either TRBD1 or TRBD2 may fit D (5 bases each). The V end was cut by 5 bases, the J end by 6 bases, with 11 bases between. Germline V gene sequence: CDR1 KGHSH, CDR2 LQKENI. The CDR3 runs 13 residues.

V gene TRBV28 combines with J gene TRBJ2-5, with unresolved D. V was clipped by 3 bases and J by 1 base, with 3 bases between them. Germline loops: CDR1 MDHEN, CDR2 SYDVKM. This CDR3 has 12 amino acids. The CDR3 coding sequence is TGTGCCAGCAGTTTGTCCCAAGAGACCCAGTACTTC. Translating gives CASSLSQETQYF.

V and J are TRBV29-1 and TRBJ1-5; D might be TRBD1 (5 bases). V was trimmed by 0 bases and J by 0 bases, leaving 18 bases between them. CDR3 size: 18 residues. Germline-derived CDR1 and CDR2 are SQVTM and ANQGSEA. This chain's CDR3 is CSVEDLVGENYSNQPQHF. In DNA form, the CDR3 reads TGCAGCGTTGAAGATCTTGTGGGGGAAAACTATAGCAATCAGCCCCAGCATTTT. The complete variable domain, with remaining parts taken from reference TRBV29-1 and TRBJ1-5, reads SAVISQKPSRDICQRGTSLTIQCQVDSQVTMMFWYRQQPGQSLTLIATANQGSEATYESGFVIDKFPISRPNLTFSTLTVSNMSPEDSSIYLCSVEDLVGENYSNQPQHFGDGTRLSIL.

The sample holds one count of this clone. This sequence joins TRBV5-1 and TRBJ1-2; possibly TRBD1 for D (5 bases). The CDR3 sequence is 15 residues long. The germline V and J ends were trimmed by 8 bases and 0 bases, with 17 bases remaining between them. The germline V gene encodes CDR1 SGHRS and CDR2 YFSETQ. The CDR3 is CASKRSEGANYGYTF. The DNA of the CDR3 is TGCGCCAGTAAAAGGAGTGAAGGGGCTAACTATGGCTACACCTTC.

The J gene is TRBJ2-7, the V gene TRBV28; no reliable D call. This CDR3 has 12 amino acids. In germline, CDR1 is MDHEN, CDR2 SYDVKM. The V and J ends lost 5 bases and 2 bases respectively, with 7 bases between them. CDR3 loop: CASSPGTYEQYF. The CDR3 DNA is TGTGCCAGCAGTCCCGGCACCTACGAGCAGTACTTC.